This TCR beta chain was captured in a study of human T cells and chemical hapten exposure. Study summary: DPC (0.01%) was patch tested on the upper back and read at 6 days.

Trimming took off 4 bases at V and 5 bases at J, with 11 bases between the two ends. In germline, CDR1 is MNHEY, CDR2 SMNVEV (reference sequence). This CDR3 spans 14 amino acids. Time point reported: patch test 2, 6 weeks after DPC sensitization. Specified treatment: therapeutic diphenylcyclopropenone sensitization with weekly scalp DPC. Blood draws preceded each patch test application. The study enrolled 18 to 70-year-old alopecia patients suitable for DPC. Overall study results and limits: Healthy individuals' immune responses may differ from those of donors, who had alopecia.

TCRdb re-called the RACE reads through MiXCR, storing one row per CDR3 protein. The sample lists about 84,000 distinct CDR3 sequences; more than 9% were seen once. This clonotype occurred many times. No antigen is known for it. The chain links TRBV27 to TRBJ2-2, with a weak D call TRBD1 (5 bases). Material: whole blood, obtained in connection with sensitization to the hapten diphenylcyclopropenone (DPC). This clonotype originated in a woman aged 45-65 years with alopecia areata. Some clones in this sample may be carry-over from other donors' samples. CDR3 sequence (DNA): TGTGCCAGCAGTTCATACAGGACAACCGGGGAGCTGTTTTTT. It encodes CASSSYRTTGELFF.